This T cell receptor beta chain was captured in a study of control samples from healthy donors and cancer patients. The data were produced by immunoSEQ multiplex PCR, yet TCRdb's version contains in-frame clones alone and is incomplete. The sample comprises 75,000 to 95,000 clones, 93% of which are singletons, and 1.5% rests with the top ten. Germline V gene data show CDR1 as LNHDA and CDR2 as SQIVND (reference sequence). V lost 1 base and J lost 1, with 4 bases in between. The CDR3 spans 14 residues. The sample was blood. This TCR derives from a young woman in good health. The V gene is TRBV19, the J gene TRBJ2-2; D is unclear. CDR3 in amino acids: CASSIGVNTGELFF. The CDR3 DNA reads as TGTGCCAGTAGTATAGGGGTGAACACCGGGGAGCTGTTTTTT.